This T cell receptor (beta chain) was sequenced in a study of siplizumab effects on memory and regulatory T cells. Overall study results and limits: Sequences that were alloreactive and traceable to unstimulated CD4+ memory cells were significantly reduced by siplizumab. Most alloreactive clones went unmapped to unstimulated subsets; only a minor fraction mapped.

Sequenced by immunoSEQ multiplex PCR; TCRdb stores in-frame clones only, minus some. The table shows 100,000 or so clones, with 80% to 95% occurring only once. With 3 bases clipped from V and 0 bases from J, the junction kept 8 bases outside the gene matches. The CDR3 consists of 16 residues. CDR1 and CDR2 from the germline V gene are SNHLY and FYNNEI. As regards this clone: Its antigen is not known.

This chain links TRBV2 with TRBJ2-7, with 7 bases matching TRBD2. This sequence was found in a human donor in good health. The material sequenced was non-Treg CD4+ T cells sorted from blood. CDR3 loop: CASSDLRGTVSYEQYF. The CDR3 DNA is TGTGCCAGCAGTGATCTGCGGGGGACGGTCTCCTACGAGCAGTACTTC.